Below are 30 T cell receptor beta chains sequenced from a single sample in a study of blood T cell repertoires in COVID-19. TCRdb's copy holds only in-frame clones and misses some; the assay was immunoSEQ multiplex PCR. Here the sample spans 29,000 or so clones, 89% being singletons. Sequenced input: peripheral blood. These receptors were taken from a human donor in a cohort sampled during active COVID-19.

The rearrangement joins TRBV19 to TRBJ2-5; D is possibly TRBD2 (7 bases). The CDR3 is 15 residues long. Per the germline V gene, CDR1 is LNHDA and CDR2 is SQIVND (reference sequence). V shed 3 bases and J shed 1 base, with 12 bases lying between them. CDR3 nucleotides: TGTGCCAGTAGTATCGGCGGGGGCCTCCAAGAGACCCAGTACTTC. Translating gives CASSIGGGLQETQYF.

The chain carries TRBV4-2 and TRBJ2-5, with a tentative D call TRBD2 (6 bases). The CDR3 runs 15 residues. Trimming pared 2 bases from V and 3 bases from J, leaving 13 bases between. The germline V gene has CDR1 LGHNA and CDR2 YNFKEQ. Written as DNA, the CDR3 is TGTGCCAGCAGCCAATTTGGGACTGAGAAAGAGACCCAGTACTTC. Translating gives CASSQFGTEKETQYF.

The CDR3 sequence is CASSRATGGPETQYF. The CDR3, as DNA: TGTGCCAGCAGCCGCGCGACAGGGGGGCCGGAGACCCAGTACTTC. The chain joins TRBV11-2 to TRBJ2-5, with 9 bases aligning to TRBD1. V lost 5 bases and J lost 5; bases outside the gene matches: 9. The CDR3 has 15 amino acids. Germline values: CDR1 SGHAT, CDR2 FQNNGV. Variable domain in full (rest from reference TRBV11-2 and TRBJ2-5): EAGVAQSPRYKIIEKRQSVAFWCNPISGHATLYWYQQILGQGPKLLIQFQNNGVVDDSQLPKDRFSAERLKGVDSTLKIQPAKLEDSAVYLCASSRATGGPETQYFGPGTRLLVL.

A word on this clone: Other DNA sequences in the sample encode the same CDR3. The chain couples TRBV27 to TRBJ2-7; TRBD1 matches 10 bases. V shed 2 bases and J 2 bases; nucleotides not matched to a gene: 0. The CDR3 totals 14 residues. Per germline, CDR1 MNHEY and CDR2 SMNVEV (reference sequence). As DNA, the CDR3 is TGTGCCAGCAGTTTAGGACAGGGGGCCTACGAGCAGTACTTC. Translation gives CASSLGQGAYEQYF.

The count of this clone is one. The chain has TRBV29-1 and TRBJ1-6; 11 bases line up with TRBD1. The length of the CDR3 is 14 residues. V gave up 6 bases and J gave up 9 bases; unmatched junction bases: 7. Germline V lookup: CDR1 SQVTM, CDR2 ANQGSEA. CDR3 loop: CSVSGQGVGSPLHF. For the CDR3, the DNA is TGCAGCGTGTCGGGACAGGGGGTAGGTTCACCCCTCCACTTT.

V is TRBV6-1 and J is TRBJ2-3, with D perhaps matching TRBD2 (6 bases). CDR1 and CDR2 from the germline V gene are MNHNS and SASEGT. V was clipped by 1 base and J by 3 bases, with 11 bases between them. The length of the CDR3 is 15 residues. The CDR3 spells CASSEGGADTDTQYF. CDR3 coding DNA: TGTGCCAGCAGTGAAGGCGGGGCGGATACAGATACGCAGTATTTT.

CDR3 amino acids: CASSIPTGRYEQYF. The CDR3 DNA reads TGTGCCAGCAGTATCCCGACAGGGCGCTACGAGCAGTACTTC. The chain couples TRBV28 to TRBJ2-7; 7 nucleotides match TRBD1. This CDR3 spans 14 amino acids. J was trimmed by 3 bases and V by 5 bases; bases with no gene match: 7. From germline, CDR1 is MDHEN and CDR2 SYDVKM.

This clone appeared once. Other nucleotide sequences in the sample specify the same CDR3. The CDR3 here is CASSQDLLAGRRGVGEQFF. The CDR3, as DNA: TGTGCCAGCAGCCAAGACCTACTAGCGGGGCGGAGGGGGGTGGGTGAGCAGTTCTTC. The chain has TRBV4-2 and TRBJ2-1, with TRBD2 identical over 10 bases. Germline CDR1 LGHNA, CDR2 YNFKEQ. The CDR3 has 19 residues. The junction had 17 bases not matched to a gene; V was cut back by 0 bases and J by 9 bases.

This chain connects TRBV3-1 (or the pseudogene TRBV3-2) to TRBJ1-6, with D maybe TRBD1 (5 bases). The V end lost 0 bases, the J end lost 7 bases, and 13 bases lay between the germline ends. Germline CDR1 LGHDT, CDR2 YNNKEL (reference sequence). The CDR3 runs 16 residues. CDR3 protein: CASSQEMSDKNSPLHF. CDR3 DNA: TGTGCCAGCAGCCAAGAGATGTCGGACAAAAATTCACCCCTCCACTTT.

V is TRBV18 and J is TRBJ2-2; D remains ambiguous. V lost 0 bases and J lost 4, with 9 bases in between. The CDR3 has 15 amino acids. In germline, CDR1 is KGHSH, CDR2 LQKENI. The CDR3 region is CASSPPWSVTGELFF. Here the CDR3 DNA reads TGTGCCAGCTCACCACCCTGGTCGGTCACCGGGGAGCTGTTTTTT.

CDR3 region: CASSPQGHEQYF. CDR3 nucleotide sequence: TGTGCCAGCAGCCCACAGGGCCACGAGCAGTACTTC. This chain links TRBV5-5 with TRBJ2-7; D is perhaps TRBD1 (6 bases). The germline V gene has CDR1 SGHKS and CDR2 YYEKEE (reference sequence). V lost 4 bases and J lost 5, with 10 bases in between. This CDR3 has 12 amino acids.

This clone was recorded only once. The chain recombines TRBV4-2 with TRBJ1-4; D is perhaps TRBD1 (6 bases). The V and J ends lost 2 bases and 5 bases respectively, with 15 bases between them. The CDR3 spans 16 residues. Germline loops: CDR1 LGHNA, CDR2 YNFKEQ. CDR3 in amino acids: CASSQNMEGGNEKLFF. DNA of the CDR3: TGTGCCAGCAGCCAAAATATGGAGGGGGGGAATGAAAAACTGTTTTTT.

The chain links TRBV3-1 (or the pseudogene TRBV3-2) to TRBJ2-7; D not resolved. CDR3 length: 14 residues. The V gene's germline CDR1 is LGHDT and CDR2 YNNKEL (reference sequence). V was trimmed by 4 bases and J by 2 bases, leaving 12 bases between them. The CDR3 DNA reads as TGTGCCAGCAGCCCGAAGACATACCCCTACGAGCAGTACTTC. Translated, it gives CASSPKTYPYEQYF.

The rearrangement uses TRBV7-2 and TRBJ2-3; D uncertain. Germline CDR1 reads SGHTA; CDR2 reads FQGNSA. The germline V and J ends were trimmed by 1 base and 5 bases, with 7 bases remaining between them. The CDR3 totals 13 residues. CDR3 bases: TGTGCCAGCAGCTTAGGAGGTATAGATACGCAGTATTTT. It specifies CASSLGGIDTQYF. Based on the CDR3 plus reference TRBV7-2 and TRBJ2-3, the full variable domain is GAGVSQSPSNKVTEKGKDVELRCDPISGHTALYWYRQSLGQGLEFLIYFQGNSAPDKSGLPSDRFSAERTGGSVSTLTIQRTQQEDSAVYLCASSLGGIDTQYFGPGTRLTVL.

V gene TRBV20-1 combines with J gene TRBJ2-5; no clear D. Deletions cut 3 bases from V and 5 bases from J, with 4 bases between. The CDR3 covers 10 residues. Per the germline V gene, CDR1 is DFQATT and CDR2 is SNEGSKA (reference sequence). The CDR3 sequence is CSAREETQYF. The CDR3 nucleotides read TGCAGTGCTAGGGAGGAGACCCAGTACTTC.

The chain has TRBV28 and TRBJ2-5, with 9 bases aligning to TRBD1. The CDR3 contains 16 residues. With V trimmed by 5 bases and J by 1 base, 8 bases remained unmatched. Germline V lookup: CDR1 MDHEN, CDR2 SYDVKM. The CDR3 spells CASSTRGQGIQETQYF. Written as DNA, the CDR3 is TGTGCCAGCAGTACCCGGGGACAGGGTATCCAAGAGACCCAGTACTTC.

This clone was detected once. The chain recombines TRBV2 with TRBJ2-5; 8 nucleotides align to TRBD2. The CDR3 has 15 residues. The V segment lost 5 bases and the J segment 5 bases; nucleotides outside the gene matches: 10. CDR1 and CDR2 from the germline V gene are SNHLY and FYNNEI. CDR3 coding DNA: TGTGCCAGCAGTCGAAAGGCGGGGGGCCTGGAGACCCAGTACTTC. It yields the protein CASSRKAGGLETQYF.

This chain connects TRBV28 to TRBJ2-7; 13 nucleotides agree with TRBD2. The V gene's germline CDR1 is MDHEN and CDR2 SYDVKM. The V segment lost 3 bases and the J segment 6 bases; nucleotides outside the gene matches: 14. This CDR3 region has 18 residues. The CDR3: CASSFPGLAGPLFGEQYF. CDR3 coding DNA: TGTGCCAGCAGTTTCCCGGGACTAGCGGGGCCCCTTTTCGGCGAGCAGTACTTC.

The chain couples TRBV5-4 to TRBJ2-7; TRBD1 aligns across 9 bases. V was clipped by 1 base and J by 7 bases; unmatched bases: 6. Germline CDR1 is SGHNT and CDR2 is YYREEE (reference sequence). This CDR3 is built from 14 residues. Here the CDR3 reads CASSLKQGAGEQYF. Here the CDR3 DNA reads TGTGCCAGCAGCTTGAAACAGGGGGCGGGTGAGCAGTACTTC. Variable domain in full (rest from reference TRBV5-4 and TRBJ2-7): ETGVTQSPTHLIKTRGQQVTLRCSSQSGHNTVSWYQQALGQGPQFIFQYYREEENGRGNFPPRFSGLQFPNYSSELNVNALELDDSALYLCASSLKQGAGEQYFGPGTRLTVT.

CDR3 bases: TGTGCCATCAGTGATCCCTCGGACAGGATTCTCCAAGAGACCCAGTACTTC. Encoded protein: CAISDPSDRILQETQYF. The chain uses TRBV10-3 and TRBJ2-5, with TRBD1 identical over 7 bases. The germline V gene has CDR1 ENHRY and CDR2 SYGVKD. J lost 1 base, V lost 3 bases, and 11 bases had no gene match. The CDR3 length is 17 residues.

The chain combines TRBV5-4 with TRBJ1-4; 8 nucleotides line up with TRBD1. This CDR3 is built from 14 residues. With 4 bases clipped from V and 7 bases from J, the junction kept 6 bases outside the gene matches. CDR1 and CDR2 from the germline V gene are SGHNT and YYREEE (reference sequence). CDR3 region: CASSATGDLEKLFF. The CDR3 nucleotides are TGTGCCAGCAGCGCGACAGGGGACCTTGAAAAACTGTTTTTT.

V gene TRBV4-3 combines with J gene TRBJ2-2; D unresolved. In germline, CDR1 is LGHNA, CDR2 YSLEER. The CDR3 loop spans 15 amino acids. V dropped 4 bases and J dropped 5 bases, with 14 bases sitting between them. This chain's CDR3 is CASSRTAVETGELFF. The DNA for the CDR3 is TGCGCCAGCAGCCGAACGGCAGTGGAGACCGGGGAGCTGTTTTTT.

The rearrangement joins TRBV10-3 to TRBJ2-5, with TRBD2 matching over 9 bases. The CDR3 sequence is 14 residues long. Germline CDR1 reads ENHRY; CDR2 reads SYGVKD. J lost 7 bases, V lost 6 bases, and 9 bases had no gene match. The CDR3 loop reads CAISEREDAGTQYF. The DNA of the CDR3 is TGTGCCATCAGCGAGCGGGAGGATGCGGGGACCCAGTACTTC.

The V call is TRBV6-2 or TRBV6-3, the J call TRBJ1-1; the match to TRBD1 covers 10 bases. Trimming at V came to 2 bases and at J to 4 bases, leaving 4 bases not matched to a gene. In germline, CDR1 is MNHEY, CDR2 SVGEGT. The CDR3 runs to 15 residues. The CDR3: CASSYGWTGGTEAFF. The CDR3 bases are TGTGCCAGCAGTTACGGGTGGACAGGGGGCACTGAAGCTTTCTTT.

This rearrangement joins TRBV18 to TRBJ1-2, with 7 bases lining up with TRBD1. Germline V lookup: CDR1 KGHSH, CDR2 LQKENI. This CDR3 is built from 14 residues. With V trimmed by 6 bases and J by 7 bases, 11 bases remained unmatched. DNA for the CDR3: TGTGCCAGCTCGCCCGACTTGACAGGGAGTGGCTACACCTTC. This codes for CASSPDLTGSGYTF.

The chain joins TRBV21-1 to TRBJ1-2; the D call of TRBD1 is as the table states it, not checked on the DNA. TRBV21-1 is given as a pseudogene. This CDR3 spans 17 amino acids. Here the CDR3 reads CASSKVRGSARNYGYTF. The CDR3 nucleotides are TGTGCCAGCAGCAAAGTGAGGGGGAGTGCAAGGAACTATGGCTACACCTTC.

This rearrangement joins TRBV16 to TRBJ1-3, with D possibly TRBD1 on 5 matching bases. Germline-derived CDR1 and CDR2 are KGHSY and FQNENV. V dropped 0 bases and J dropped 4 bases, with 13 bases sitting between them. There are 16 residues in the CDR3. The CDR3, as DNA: TGTGCCAGCAGCCAATCTGGTGGGGCGACCGGAAACACCATATATTTT. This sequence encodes CASSQSGGATGNTIYF.

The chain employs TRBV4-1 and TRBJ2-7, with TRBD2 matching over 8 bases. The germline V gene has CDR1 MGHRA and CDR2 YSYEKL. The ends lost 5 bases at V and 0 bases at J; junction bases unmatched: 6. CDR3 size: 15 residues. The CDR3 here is CASSFGGVSSYEQYF. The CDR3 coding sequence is TGCGCCAGCAGCTTCGGGGGGGTTTCCTCCTACGAGCAGTACTTC.

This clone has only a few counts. The CDR3 spells CASGPQGPSYEQYF. CDR3 sequence (DNA): TGCGCCAGCGGCCCCCAGGGTCCCTCCTACGAGCAGTACTTC. The chain couples TRBV5-1 to TRBJ2-7; D possibly corresponds to TRBD1 (5 bases). The CDR3 has 14 residues. Per germline, CDR1 SGHRS and CDR2 YFSETQ. Trimming stripped 7 bases from V and 0 bases from J, with 14 bases between.

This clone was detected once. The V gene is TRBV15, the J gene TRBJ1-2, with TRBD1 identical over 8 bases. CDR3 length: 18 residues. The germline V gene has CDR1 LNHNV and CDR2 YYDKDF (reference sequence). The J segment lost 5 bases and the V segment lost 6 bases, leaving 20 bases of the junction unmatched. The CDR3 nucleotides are TGTGCCACCAGTACCCGTACGGAACCACTCAGGGGGCTGTATGGCTACACCTTC. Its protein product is CATSTRTEPLRGLYGYTF.